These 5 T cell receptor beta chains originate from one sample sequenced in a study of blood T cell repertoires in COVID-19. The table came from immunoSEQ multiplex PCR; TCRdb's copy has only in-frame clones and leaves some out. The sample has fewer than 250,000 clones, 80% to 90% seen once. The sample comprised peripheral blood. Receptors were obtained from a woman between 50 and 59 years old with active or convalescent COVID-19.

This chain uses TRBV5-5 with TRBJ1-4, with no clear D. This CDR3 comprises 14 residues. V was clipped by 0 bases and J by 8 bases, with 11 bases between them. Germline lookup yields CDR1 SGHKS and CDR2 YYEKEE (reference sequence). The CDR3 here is CASSLVSEREKLFF. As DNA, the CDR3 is TGTGCCAGCAGCTTGGTTTCCGAGAGGGAAAAACTGTTTTTT. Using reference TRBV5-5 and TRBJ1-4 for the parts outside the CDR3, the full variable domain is DAGVTQSPTHLIKTRGQQVTLRCSPISGHKSVSWYQQVLGQGPQFIFQYYEKEERGRGNFPDRFSARQFPNYSSELNVNALLLGDSALYLCASSLVSEREKLFFGSGTQLSVL.

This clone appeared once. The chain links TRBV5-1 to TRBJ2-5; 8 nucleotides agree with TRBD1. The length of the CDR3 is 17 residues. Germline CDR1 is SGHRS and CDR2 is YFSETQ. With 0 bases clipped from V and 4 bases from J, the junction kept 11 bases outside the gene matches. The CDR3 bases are TGCGCCAGCAGCTTGGGTATGAGTTTTGGGACAGGAGAGACCCAGTACTTC. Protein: CASSLGMSFGTGETQYF.

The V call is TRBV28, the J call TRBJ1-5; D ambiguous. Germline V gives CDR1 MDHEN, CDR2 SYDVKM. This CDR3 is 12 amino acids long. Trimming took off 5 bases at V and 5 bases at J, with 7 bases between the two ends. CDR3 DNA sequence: TGTGCCAGCAGTCCCGTGTATCAGCCCCAGCATTTT. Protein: CASSPVYQPQHF.

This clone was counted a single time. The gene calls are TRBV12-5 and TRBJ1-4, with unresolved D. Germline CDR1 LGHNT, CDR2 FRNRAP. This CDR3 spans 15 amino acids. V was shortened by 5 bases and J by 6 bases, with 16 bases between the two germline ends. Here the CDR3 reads CASGPGVPRDEKLFF. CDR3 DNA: TGTGCTAGTGGTCCCGGGGTCCCTAGGGATGAAAAACTGTTTTTT. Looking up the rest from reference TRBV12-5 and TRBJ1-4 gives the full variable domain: DARVTQTPRHKVTEMGQEVTMRCQPILGHNTVFWYRQTMMQGLELLAYFRNRAPLDDSGMPKDRFSAEMPDATLATLKIQPSEPRDSAVYFCASGPGVPRDEKLFFGSGTQLSVL.

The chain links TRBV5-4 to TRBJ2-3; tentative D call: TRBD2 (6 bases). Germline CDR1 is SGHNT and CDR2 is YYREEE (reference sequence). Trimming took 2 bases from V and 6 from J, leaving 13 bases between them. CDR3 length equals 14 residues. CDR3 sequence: CASSLSGAGDTQYF. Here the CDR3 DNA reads TGTGCCAGCAGCTTATCTGGGGCGGGGGATACGCAGTATTTT.